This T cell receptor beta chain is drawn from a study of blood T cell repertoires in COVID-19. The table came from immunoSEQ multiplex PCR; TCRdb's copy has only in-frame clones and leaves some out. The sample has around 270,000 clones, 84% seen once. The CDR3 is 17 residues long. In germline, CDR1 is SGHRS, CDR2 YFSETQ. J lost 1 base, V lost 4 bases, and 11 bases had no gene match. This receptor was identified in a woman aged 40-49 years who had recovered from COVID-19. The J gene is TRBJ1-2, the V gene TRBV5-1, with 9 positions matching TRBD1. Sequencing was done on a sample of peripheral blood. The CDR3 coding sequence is TGCGCCAGCAGCCCCTACAGGGGGCGGAGGATTAACTATGGCTACACCTTC. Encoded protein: CASSPYRGRRINYGYTF.